A single sample gave rise to the 2 T cell receptor beta chains below, sequenced in a study of cytomegalovirus exposure and HLA in healthy donors. 13 Jbeta primers and 60 Vbeta primers were used for the PCR. Clones were sequenced by immunoSEQ multiplex PCR, and TCRdb holds only the in-frame ones, with some missing. The sample contains around 130,000 clones, roughly two thirds of which appear only once. The sample taken for sequencing was PBMCs. Receptors were obtained from a man aged 25 to 40 in good health and CMV-seropositive.

The rearrangement joins TRBV29-1 to TRBJ2-7; 10 bases line up with TRBD1. V was pared by 7 bases and J by 1 base, with 4 bases of the junction left unmatched. CDR3 length: 13 residues. Per the germline V gene, CDR1 is SQVTM and CDR2 is ANQGSEA. This chain's CDR3 is CSGRQGASYEQYF. CDR3 nucleotide sequence: TGCAGCGGTCGACAGGGGGCTTCCTACGAGCAGTACTTC.

The rearrangement joins TRBV15 to TRBJ2-5; weak D call: TRBD2 (6 bases). CDR3 length: 15 residues. Germline V lookup: CDR1 LNHNV, CDR2 YYDKDF (reference sequence). The V end lost 0 bases, the J end lost 2 bases, and 10 bases lay between the germline ends. The CDR3 DNA reads TGTGCCACCAGCAGAGAAGGAGGGGAACAAGAGACCCAGTACTTC. This sequence encodes CATSREGGEQETQYF.